These T cell receptor beta chains were read from a single sample in a study of blood T cells in healthy people across ages. TCRdb itself ran the 5' RACE reads through MiXCR, one entry per CDR3 protein. The repertoire holds about 760,000 distinct CDR3 sequences, with 20% to 25% as singletons. These records were also assigned to another study, of T cells of mothers and their children.

The sample comprised blood. The receptors come from a boy aged 10-17 years in good health. CDR3s include the opening cysteine and the closing phenylalanine or tryptophan.

V gene	CDR3 protein
TRBV4-3	CASSQELAQETQYF
TRBV3-1	CASSQVGAYYNEQFF
TRBV27	CVSSDALGGAKETQYF
TRBV21-1	CASSSLDRGRANEKLFF
TRBV29-1	CSVKLPPKGLTEKLFF
TRBV12-3/TRBV12-4	CASSLADRGGTEAFF
TRBV3-1	CASSPGRRTQETQYF
TRBV28	CASRPETEGGEPLAKNIQYF
TRBV12-3/TRBV12-4	CASGGGLLDEQYF
TRBV14	CASSLNRVEQYF
TRBV6-2/TRBV6-3	CASSYLGGVQDGYTF
TRBV7-2	CASSLDGNSLNEKLFF
TRBV5-6	CASSLAVGQNEKLFF
TRBV12-3/TRBV12-4	CASSFWSGDLAKNIQYF
TRBV12-3/TRBV12-4	CASSARQGSYEQYF
TRBV23-1	CASSQKRSYEQYF
TRBV5-1	CASSLRSQTLQNNEQFF
TRBV9	CASSGVNSRTPLETQYF
TRBV9	CASSKGEGQETQYF
TRBV28	CASSQPLAGQETQYF
TRBV7-2	CASSLVIGAAKETQYF
TRBV7-8	CASSAMAQGGSTDTQYF
TRBV28	CASSFGRSPKGYTF